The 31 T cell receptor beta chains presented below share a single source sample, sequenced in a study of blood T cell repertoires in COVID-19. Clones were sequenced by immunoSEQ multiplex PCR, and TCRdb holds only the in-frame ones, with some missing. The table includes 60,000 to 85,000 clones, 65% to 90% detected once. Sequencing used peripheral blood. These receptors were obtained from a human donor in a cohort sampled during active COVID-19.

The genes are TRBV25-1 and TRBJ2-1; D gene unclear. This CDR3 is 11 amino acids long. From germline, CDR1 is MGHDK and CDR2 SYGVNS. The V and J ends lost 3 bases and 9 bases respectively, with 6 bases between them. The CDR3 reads CASSEASEQFF. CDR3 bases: TGTGCCAGCAGTGAGGCCAGTGAGCAGTTCTTC.

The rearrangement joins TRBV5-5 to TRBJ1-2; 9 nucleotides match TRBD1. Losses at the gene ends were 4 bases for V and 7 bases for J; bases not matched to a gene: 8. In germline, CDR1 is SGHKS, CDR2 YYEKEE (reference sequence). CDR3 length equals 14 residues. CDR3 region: CASSQTGGVGGYTF. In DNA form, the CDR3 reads TGTGCCAGCAGCCAAACAGGGGGCGTAGGTGGCTACACCTTC.

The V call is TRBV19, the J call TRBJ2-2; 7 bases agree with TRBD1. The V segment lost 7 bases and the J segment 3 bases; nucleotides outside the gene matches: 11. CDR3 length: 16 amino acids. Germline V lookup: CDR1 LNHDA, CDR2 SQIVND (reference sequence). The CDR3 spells CASKKLDRVDTGELFF. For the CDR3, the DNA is TGTGCCAGTAAGAAACTCGACAGGGTCGACACCGGGGAGCTGTTTTTT.

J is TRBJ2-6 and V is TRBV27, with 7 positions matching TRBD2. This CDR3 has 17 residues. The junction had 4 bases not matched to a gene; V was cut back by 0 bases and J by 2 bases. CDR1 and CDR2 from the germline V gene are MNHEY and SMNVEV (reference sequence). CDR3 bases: TGTGCCAGCAGTTTATCAGCGGGGATAGCTGGGGCCAACGTCCTGACTTTC. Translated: CASSLSAGIAGANVLTF.

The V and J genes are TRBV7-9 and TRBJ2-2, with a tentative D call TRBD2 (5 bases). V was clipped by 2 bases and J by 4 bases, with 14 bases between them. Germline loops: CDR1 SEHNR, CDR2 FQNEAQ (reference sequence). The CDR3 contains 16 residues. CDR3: CASSLLVTGVTGELFF. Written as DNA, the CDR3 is TGTGCCAGCAGCTTATTAGTCACCGGGGTCACCGGGGAGCTGTTTTTT.

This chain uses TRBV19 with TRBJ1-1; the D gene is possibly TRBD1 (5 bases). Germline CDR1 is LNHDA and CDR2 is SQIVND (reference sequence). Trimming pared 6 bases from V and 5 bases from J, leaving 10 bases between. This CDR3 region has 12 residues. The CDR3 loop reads CASSRGATEAFF. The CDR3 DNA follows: TGTGCCAGTAGCCGCGGGGCGACTGAAGCTTTCTTT.

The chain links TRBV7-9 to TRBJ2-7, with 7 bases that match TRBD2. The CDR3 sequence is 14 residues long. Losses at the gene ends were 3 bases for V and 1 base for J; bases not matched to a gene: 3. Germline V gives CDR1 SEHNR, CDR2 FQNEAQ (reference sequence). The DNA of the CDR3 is TGTGCCAGCAGCTTCGTGGGAGGGTCCTACGAGCAGTACTTC. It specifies CASSFVGGSYEQYF.

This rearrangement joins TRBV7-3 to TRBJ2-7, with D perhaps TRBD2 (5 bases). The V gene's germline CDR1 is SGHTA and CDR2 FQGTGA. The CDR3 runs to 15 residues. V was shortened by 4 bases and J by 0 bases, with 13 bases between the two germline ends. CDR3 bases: TGTGCCAGCAGCTACTACGGTGGGAGCTCCTACGAGCAGTACTTC. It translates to CASSYYGGSSYEQYF. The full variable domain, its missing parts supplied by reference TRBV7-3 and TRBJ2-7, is GAGVSQTPSNKVTEKGKYVELRCDPISGHTALYWYRQSLGQGPEFLIYFQGTGAADDSGLPNDRFFAVRPEGSVSTLKIQRTERGDSAVYLCASSYYGGSSYEQYFGPGTRLTVT.

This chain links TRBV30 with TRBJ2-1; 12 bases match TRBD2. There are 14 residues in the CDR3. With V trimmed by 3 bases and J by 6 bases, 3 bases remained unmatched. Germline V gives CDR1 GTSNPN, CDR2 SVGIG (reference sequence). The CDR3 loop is CAWRSSGRANEQFF. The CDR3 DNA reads TGTGCCTGGAGGTCTAGCGGGAGGGCCAATGAGCAGTTCTTC.

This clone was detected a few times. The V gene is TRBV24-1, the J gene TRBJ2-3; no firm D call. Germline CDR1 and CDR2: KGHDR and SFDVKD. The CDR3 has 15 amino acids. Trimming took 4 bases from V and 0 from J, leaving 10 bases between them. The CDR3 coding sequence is TGTGCCACCAGTGAGGCCCTTTCTAGCACAGATACGCAGTATTTT. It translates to CATSEALSSTDTQYF.

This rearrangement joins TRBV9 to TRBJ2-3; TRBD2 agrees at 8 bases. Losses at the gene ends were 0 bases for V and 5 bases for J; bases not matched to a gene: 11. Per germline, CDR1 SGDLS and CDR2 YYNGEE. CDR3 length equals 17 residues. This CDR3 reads CASSVDIAGRAGDTQYF. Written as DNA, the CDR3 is TGTGCCAGCAGCGTAGATATAGCGGGGAGAGCAGGAGATACGCAGTATTTT.

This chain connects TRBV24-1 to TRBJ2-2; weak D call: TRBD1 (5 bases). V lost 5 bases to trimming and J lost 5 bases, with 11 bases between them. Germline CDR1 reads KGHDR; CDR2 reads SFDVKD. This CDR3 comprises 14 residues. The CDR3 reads CATSVTSGTGELFF. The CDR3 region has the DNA TGTGCCACCAGTGTCACATCAGGGACCGGGGAGCTGTTTTTT.

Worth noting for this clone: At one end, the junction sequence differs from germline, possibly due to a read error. The CDR3 protein is CASSFGGPGANVLTF. Here the CDR3 DNA reads TGTGCTAGCAGCTTCGGGGGGCCTGGGGCCAACGTCCTGACTTTC. The rearrangement joins TRBV7-7 to TRBJ2-6, with D possibly TRBD2 on 7 matching bases. The germline V gene encodes CDR1 SSHAT and CDR2 FNYEAQ (reference sequence). The CDR3 has 15 amino acids.

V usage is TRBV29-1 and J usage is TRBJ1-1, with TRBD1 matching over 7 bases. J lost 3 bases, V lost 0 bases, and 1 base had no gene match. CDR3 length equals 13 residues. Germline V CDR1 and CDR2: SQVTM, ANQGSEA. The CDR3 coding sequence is TGCAGCGTTGAAGATACAGGGGACACTGAAGCTTTCTTT. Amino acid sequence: CSVEDTGDTEAFF.

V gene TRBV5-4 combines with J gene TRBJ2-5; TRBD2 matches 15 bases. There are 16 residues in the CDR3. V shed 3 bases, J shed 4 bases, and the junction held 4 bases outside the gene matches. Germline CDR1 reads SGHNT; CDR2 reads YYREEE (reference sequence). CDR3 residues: CASSWTSGGAGETQYF. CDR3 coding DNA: TGTGCCAGCAGCTGGACTAGCGGGGGGGCGGGAGAGACCCAGTACTTC.

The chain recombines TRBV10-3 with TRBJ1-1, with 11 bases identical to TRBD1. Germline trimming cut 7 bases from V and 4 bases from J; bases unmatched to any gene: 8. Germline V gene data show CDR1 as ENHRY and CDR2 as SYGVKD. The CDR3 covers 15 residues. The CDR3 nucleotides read TGTGCCATCACCCGGACAGGGGGCAGGGGCACTGAAGCTTTCTTT. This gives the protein CAITRTGGRGTEAFF.

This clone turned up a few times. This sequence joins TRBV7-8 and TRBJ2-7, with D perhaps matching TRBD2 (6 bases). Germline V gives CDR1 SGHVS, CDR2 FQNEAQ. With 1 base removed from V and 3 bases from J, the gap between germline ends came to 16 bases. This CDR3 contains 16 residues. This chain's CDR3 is CASSLGLGGAGYEQYF. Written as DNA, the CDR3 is TGTGCCAGCAGCTTAGGACTAGGAGGGGCGGGCTACGAGCAGTACTTC.

Here the CDR3 DNA reads TGTGCCACCACGACAGGGGATAATCGCGGCTACACCTTC. It codes for CATTTGDNRGYTF. The V gene is TRBV19, the J gene TRBJ1-2, with 8 nucleotides matching TRBD1. J lost 8 bases, V lost 10 bases, and 12 bases had no gene match. In germline, CDR1 is LNHDA, CDR2 SQIVND (reference sequence). The CDR3 loop spans 13 amino acids.

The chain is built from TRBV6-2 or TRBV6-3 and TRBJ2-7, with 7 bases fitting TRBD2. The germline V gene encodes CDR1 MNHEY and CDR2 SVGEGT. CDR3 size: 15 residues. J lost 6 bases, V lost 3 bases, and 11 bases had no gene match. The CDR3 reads CASSYAGTTLFEQYF. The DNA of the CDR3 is TGTGCCAGCAGTTATGCCGGGACTACCCTCTTCGAGCAGTACTTC.

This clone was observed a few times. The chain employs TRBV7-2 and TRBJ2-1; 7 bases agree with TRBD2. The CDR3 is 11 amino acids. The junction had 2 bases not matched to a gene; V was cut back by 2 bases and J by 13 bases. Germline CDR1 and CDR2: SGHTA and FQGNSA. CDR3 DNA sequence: TGTGCCAGCAGCTTATTGACTAGCCAGTTCTTC. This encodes CASSLLTSQFF.

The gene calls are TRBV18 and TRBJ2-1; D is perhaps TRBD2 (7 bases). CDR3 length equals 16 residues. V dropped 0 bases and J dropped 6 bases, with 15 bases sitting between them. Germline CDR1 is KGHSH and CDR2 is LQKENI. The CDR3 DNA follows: TGTGCCAGCTCACCACCACAGGGAGGGGCAGGCAATGAGCAGTTCTTC. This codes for CASSPPQGGAGNEQFF.

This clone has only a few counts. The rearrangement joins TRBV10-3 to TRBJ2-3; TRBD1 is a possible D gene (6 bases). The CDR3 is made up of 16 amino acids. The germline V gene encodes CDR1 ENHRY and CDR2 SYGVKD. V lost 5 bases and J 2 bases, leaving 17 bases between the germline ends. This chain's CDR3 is CAISSAGVSSTDTQYF. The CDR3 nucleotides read TGTGCCATCAGTTCGGCAGGGGTCAGCTCCACAGATACGCAGTATTTT.

CDR3 loop: CASSHSGAVVIYGYTF. The CDR3 DNA reads as TGTGCCAGCAGCCATTCTGGGGCCGTGGTTATCTATGGCTACACCTTC. The V call is TRBV3-1 (or the pseudogene TRBV3-2), the J call TRBJ1-2; D is possibly TRBD1 (5 bases). This CDR3 is built from 16 residues. Germline CDR1 is LGHDT and CDR2 is YNNKEL (reference sequence). V was trimmed by 3 bases and J by 4 bases, leaving 18 bases between them.

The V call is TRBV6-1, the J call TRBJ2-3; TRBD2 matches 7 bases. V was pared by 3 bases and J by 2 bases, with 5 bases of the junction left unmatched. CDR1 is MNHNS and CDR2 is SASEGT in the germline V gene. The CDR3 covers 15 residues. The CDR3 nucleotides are TGTGCCAGCAGTGACGTGGGAGGGGTCACAGATACGCAGTATTTT. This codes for CASSDVGGVTDTQYF.

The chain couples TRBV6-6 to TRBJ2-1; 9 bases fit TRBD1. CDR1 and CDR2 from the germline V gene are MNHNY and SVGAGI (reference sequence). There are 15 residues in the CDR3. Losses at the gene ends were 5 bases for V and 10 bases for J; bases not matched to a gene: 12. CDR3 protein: CASSPYGTGSREQFF. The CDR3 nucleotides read TGTGCCAGCAGTCCCTACGGGACAGGGTCGCGCGAGCAGTTCTTC.

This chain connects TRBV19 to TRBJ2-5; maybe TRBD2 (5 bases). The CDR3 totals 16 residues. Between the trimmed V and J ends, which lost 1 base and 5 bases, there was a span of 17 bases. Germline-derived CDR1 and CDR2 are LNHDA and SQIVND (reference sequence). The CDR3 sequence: CASSIGVASGLETQYF. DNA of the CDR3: TGTGCCAGTAGTATAGGGGTAGCGTCAGGCTTGGAGACCCAGTACTTC. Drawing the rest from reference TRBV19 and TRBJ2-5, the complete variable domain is DGGITQSPKYLFRKEGQNVTLSCEQNLNHDAMYWYRQDPGQGLRLIYYSQIVNDFQKGDIAEGYSVSREKKESFPLTVTSAQKNPTAFYLCASSIGVASGLETQYFGPGTRLLVL.

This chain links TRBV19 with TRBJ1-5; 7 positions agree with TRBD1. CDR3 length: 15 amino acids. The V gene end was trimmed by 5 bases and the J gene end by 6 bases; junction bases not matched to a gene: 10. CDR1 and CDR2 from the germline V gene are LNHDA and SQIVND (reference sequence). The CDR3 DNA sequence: TGTGCCAGTAGTGCACGACAGGGAGTTTTTCAGCCCCAGCATTTT. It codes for CASSARQGVFQPQHF.

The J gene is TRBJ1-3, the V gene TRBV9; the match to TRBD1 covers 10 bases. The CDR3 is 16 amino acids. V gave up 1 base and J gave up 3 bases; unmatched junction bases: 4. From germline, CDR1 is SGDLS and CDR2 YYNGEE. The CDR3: CASSVLTGGGGNTIYF. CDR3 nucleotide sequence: TGTGCCAGCAGCGTACTGACAGGGGGCGGTGGAAACACCATATATTTT.

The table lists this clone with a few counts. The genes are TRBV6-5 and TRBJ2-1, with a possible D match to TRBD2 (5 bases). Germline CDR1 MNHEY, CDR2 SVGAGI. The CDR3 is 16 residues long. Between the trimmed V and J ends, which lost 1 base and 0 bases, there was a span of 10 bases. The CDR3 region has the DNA TGTGCCAGCAGTTACTGGGCGGGCCTCTCCTACAATGAGCAGTTCTTC. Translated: CASSYWAGLSYNEQFF.

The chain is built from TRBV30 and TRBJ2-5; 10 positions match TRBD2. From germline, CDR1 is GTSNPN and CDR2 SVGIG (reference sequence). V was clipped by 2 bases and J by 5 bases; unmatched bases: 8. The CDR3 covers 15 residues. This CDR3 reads CAWSTAGGPGETQYF. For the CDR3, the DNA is TGTGCCTGGAGTACAGCGGGGGGGCCGGGTGAGACCCAGTACTTC.

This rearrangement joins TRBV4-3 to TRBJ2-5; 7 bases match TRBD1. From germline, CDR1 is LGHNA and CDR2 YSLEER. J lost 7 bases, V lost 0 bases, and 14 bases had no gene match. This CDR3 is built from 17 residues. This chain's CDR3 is CASSQETGMGVSGTQYF. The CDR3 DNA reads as TGCGCCAGCAGCCAAGAGACAGGGATGGGGGTTTCAGGGACCCAGTACTTC.